Shown below are 2 T cell receptor beta chains from a single sample sequenced in a study of CD8 T cells in Susac syndrome. Roughly 0.45 to 1 ug RNA was reverse transcribed with random hexamers. MiXCR, run by TCRdb on the immunoSEQ multiplex PCR reads, gives a single entry per CDR3 protein. This table holds about 200,000 distinct CDR3 sequences, 95% found once. The sequencing sample was made of CD4+ T cells from PBMCs. The receptors shown here come from a human donor with multiple sclerosis.

This chain joins TRBV29-1 and TRBJ2-3, with D perhaps given as TRBD1 or TRBD2 (5 bases each). This CDR3 spans 16 amino acids. Trimming stripped 6 bases from V and 0 bases from J, with 19 bases between. Germline CDR1 SQVTM, CDR2 ANQGSEA. This CDR3 reads CSVPDGTFPSTDTQYF. The CDR3 bases are TGCAGCGTGCCCGATGGGACCTTTCCTAGCACAGATACGCAGTATTTT.

The chain links TRBV5-4 to TRBJ2-4; TRBD1 is a possible D gene (6 bases). The CDR3 extends over 16 amino acids. Germline values: CDR1 SGHNT, CDR2 YYREEE (reference sequence). With 4 bases removed from V and 0 bases from J, the gap between germline ends came to 14 bases. The CDR3 reads CASSHQDSLAKNIQYF. Written as DNA, the CDR3 is TGTGCCAGCAGCCACCAGGACAGTTTAGCCAAAAACATTCAGTACTTC.